One sample yielded the 18 T cell receptor beta chains listed below, sequenced in a study of cytomegalovirus exposure and HLA in healthy donors. Both 60 Vbeta primers and 13 Jbeta primers went into the PCR. TCRdb's table, derived via immunoSEQ multiplex PCR, lists solely in-frame clones and lacks some. In the table there are approximately 110,000 clones, less than 80% of which are singletons. Sequencing used PBMCs. These TCRs come from a woman aged 40 to 49 in good health and CMV-seropositive.

This sequence joins TRBV6-1 and TRBJ2-3; D unclear. The CDR3 runs to 15 residues. CDR1 is MNHNS, CDR2 SASEGT, per germline. V dropped 4 bases and J dropped 0 bases, with 11 bases sitting between them. The CDR3: CASSGRRSSTDTQYF. The CDR3 DNA follows: TGTGCCAGCAGTGGGCGGCGATCTAGCACAGATACGCAGTATTTT.

The rearrangement links TRBV5-1 to TRBJ1-1; TRBD1 agrees at 7 bases. Germline CDR1 is SGHRS and CDR2 is YFSETQ. Trimming took 3 bases from V and 1 from J; bases not matched to a gene: 3. This CDR3 is built from 14 residues. CDR3 region: CASSSDRANTEAFF. DNA of the CDR3: TGCGCCAGCAGCTCTGACAGGGCGAACACTGAAGCTTTCTTT.

The table lists this clone with a count of one. The chain has TRBV5-8 and TRBJ2-6; TRBD1 might be the D (6 bases). The germline CDR1 and CDR2 sequences are SGHTS and YDEGEE. V lost 3 bases and J 0 bases, leaving 16 bases between the germline ends. The CDR3 is 18 amino acids. CDR3 bases: TGTGCCAGCAGCTGGTTGGCAGGGGCCCCCTCTGGGGCCAACGTCCTGACTTTC. Amino acid sequence: CASSWLAGAPSGANVLTF.

For this clone: The junction shows a germline mismatch at one end, possibly a read error. The V gene is TRBV9, the J gene TRBJ2-2; 14 bases are shared with TRBD2. Germline V gene lookup returns CDR1 SGDLS and CDR2 YYNGEE. The CDR3 sequence is 20 residues long. CDR3 in DNA: TGTGCTAGCAGCGAGTCATTCGGGACTAGCGGGAGAGGTAACACCGGGGAGCTGTTTTTT. Encoded protein: CASSESFGTSGRGNTGELFF. The complete variable domain, with remaining parts taken from reference TRBV9 and TRBJ2-2, reads DSGVTQTPKHLITATGQRVTLRCSPRSGDLSVYWYQQSLDQGLQFLIQYYNGEERAKGNILERFSAQQFPDLHSELNLSSLELGDSALYFCASSESFGTSGRGNTGELFFGEGSRLTVL.

The J gene is TRBJ2-3, the V gene TRBV14; TRBD2 agrees at 8 bases. This CDR3 is built from 15 residues. J was trimmed by 5 bases and V by 1 base; bases with no gene match: 5. In germline, CDR1 is SGHDN, CDR2 FVKESK. This chain's CDR3 is CASSQVGGGKDTQYF. The CDR3 bases are TGTGCCAGCAGCCAAGTCGGGGGGGGGAAAGATACGCAGTATTTT.

The gene calls are TRBV21-1 and TRBJ2-7; no DNA check was done on the table's D call, TRBD2. TRBV21-1 is reported as a pseudogene. The CDR3 runs 17 residues. CDR3 amino acids: CASSKGGGTSGSYEQYF. CDR3 DNA sequence: TGTGCCAGCAGCAAAGGCGGCGGGACTAGCGGGAGCTACGAGCAGTACTTC.

Concerning this clone itself: An end of the junction does not agree with germline; a read error may underlie this. J is TRBJ2-2 and V is TRBV27; weak D call: TRBD2 (5 bases). Germline V gene sequence: CDR1 MNHEY, CDR2 SMNVEV (reference sequence). The length of the CDR3 is 16 residues. The CDR3 spells CATSFGRDLNTGELFF. CDR3 sequence (DNA): TGTGCCACCAGTTTCGGACGGGATCTGAACACCGGGGAGCTGTTTTTT.

The rearrangement joins TRBV5-4 to TRBJ2-5; 8 bases match TRBD1. CDR1 SGHNT and CDR2 YYREEE come from the germline V gene (reference sequence). This CDR3 contains 14 residues. The V gene end was trimmed by 3 bases and the J gene end by 7 bases; junction bases not matched to a gene: 8. The CDR3 region has the DNA TGTGCCAGCAGCTCCGGGGACAGGCCTAGGACCCAGTACTTC. Residues: CASSSGDRPRTQYF.

This chain uses TRBV19 with TRBJ2-3; D gene ambiguous. Germline V gene lookup returns CDR1 LNHDA and CDR2 SQIVND (reference sequence). The V and J ends lost 10 bases and 0 bases respectively, with 14 bases between them. This CDR3 is built from 14 residues. The CDR3 DNA follows: TGTGCCACCTCCCCGACACGTAGCACAGATACGCAGTATTTT. Translation: CATSPTRSTDTQYF.

The chain joins TRBV7-8 to TRBJ2-1; TRBD2 aligns across 7 bases. The CDR3 is made up of 17 amino acids. V was clipped by 1 base and J by 0 bases; unmatched bases: 6. Germline loops: CDR1 SGHVS, CDR2 FQNEAQ. The CDR3 coding sequence is TGTGCCAGCAGCTTAGGAGGGACTACCAGCTCCTACAATGAGCAGTTCTTC. This codes for CASSLGGTTSSYNEQFF. Supplemented by reference TRBV7-8 and TRBJ2-1, the full variable domain reads GAGVSQSPRYKVAKRGQDVALRCDPISGHVSLFWYQQALGQGPEFLTYFQNEAQLDKSGLPSDRFFAERPEGSVSTLKIQRTQQEDSAVYLCASSLGGTTSSYNEQFFGPGTRLTVL.

The V gene is TRBV4-1, the J gene TRBJ2-1, with TRBD2 identical over 12 bases. This CDR3 is 16 amino acids long. Germline V gene data show CDR1 as MGHRA and CDR2 as YSYEKL. The junction had 4 bases not matched to a gene; V was cut back by 2 bases and J by 5 bases. The CDR3 bases are TGCGCCAGCAGCCAACGACTAGCGGGAGCGGACAATGAGCAGTTCTTC. Translation: CASSQRLAGADNEQFF.

Written as DNA, the CDR3 is TGTGCCTGGCTGAAAGTAACTAGCACAGATACGCAGTATTTT. Its protein product is CAWLKVTSTDTQYF. V is TRBV30 and J is TRBJ2-3; no clear D. Trimming pared 5 bases from V and 0 bases from J, leaving 12 bases between. Germline V gene data show CDR1 as GTSNPN and CDR2 as SVGIG (reference sequence). The CDR3 covers 14 residues.

The chain couples TRBV14 to TRBJ2-5; D might be TRBD1 (5 bases). The ends were cut back, 4 bases at V and 5 bases at J, with 20 bases in the middle. Germline V lookup: CDR1 SGHDN, CDR2 FVKESK. This CDR3 is built from 16 residues. In DNA form, the CDR3 reads TGTGCCAGCAGCCCAGGGATTGTCCAAGGAGCGGAGACCCAGTACTTC. It is translated as CASSPGIVQGAETQYF.

The rearrangement joins TRBV19 to TRBJ1-5; D not resolved. Germline CDR1 LNHDA, CDR2 SQIVND (reference sequence). This CDR3 has 13 residues. Trimming pared 7 bases from V and 2 bases from J, leaving 9 bases between. CDR3 loop: CASNPRGNQPQHF. The CDR3 coding sequence is TGTGCCAGTAATCCGCGTGGCAATCAGCCCCAGCATTTT.

The CDR3 bases are TGTGCCAGCAGTGTCGCCGGGGGGAGGGGAAGGGGATACGAGCAGTACTTC. Its protein is CASSVAGGRGRGYEQYF. The chain is built from TRBV25-1 and TRBJ2-7; 7 bases match TRBD2. This CDR3 region has 17 residues. The germline V gene has CDR1 MGHDK and CDR2 SYGVNS. V lost 4 bases, J lost 4 bases, and 16 bases stayed unmatched.

The V call is TRBV5-1, the J call TRBJ2-5; maybe TRBD1 (6 bases). CDR1 and CDR2 from the germline V gene are SGHRS and YFSETQ. V was shortened by 2 bases and J by 1 base, with 12 bases between the two germline ends. The CDR3 covers 15 residues. CDR3: CASSFNRVVQETQYF. The CDR3 DNA follows: TGCGCCAGCAGCTTCAACAGGGTTGTCCAAGAGACCCAGTACTTC.

The J gene is TRBJ1-2, the V gene TRBV7-9; 7 bases are a match to TRBD1. V was clipped by 4 bases and J by 1 base; unmatched bases: 6. Germline V gives CDR1 SEHNR, CDR2 FQNEAQ (reference sequence). This CDR3 is 15 amino acids long. CDR3 residues: CASSSGTVLNYGYTF. The CDR3 bases are TGTGCCAGCAGCTCCGGGACAGTTCTTAACTATGGCTACACCTTC.

Regarding this clone: A read error may produce the germline difference seen at one junction end. This sequence joins TRBV7-7 and TRBJ2-2; TRBD2 aligns across 8 bases. This CDR3 comprises 17 residues. Looked up from germline, CDR1 is SSHAT and CDR2 is FNYEAQ (reference sequence). The CDR3 region has the DNA TGTGCTAGCAGCTTAGTGGTGAGCGGGAGAAACACCGGGGAGCTGTTTTTT. It is translated as CASSLVVSGRNTGELFF.